This T cell receptor (beta chain) originates from a study of radiation and T cells in renal cell carcinoma (TCRdb year 2020). About the investigation overall: Samples were obtained from a clinical trial, in which 15 Gy stereotactic body radiation therapy was delivered to primary renal cell carcinomas and nephrectomy was performed 4 weeks later. In total, approximately 55 samples, comprising around 25 tumors and 27 peripheral blood samples, were subjected to TCR beta sequencing. In the approximately 53 samples combined, 4,016,671 unique CDR3 nucleotide sequences were found, encoding roughly 2.5 million unique CDR3 amino acid sequences.

Study-wide findings and limitations: Effects of radiation dose or scheduling on the TCR repertoire could not be addressed with the single-armed trial design. Dynamics of the blood repertoire were not tracked past 4 weeks after treatment. Because no pretreatment tumor biopsies were available, whether clonotypes were present in the tumor at baseline could not be determined. In blood, the top tumor clonotypes increased from baseline to 2 weeks after radiation and then shrank by 4 weeks, which suggests a temporary expansion of tumor-resident clones.

Points on this clone: Its antigen is unknown. Its ends do not fully match the called genes, so a read error is possible.

The time point tag for this specimen amounts to: baseline pretreatment blood. The sample's treatment or condition label, decoded: 15 Gy SBRT to primary tumor, nephrectomy 4 weeks later. To track tumor-enriched clonotypes, serial peripheral blood was sampled from radiation-treated patients at baseline and at 2 weeks and 4 weeks after SBRT. Every patient's renal cell carcinoma showed clear cell pathology. The QIAamp DNA Blood Mini Kit (Qiagen) was used to prepare genomic DNA for TCR sequencing. The analyses included just those samples that passed every quality control check. TCR beta libraries were generated from genomic DNA with the immunoSEQ kit, following the manufacturer's recommendations. To prepare the libraries, a first multiplex PCR with proprietary primers was run, followed by a second PCR that added unique barcodes, and a bead cleanup was done after each round. Each sample batch included a kit-provided positive control reaction and a negative control reaction. The final libraries underwent checking on an Agilent 4200 TapeStation D1000 ScreenTape, volumetric pooling, and quantification by qPCR. Sequencing ran on an Illumina NextSeq500 with a MidOutput 150-cycle cartridge, using 156 Read1 and 15 Index1 cycles with kit custom primers. The pooled library was loaded at approximately 0.92 pM, and approximately 19% PhiX control was spiked in. In the source study's methods: Vendor-processed data were analyzed in R, and a clonotype was defined as all T cells sharing the same CDR3 nucleotide sequence. In the clone abundance analyses, frequencies were normalized to the 10,000 most abundant clones in each sample. Public T cell clones, which averaged fewer than five per sample, were removed prior to analysis. Tumor-enriched and baseline blood-enriched clonotypes were defined by at least a 32-fold difference in abundance between compartments. A beta-binomial differential abundance model was used to identify clonotypes that expanded or contracted between blood time points. The Baroni-Urbani and Buser coefficient was used to measure tumor-blood repertoire similarity, and groups were compared with two-tailed Wilcoxon tests in R. Entries here come from immuneACCESS through TCRdb and include only in-frame sequences with V and J called. Some clones fail to appear in such tables; in the studies checked, an unresolved V gene covers under half of the shortfall, and the cause of the remainder is unknown. The V and J calls and clone size are taken from that table; D and trimming were inferred from the DNA. For this sample the table gives 130,000 or so clones, of which around four fifths were detected only once. The biggest ten clones account for roughly a quarter of the sample.

The germline V gene gives CDR1 as ENHRY and CDR2 as SYGVKD. Including the terminal cysteine and phenylalanine, the CDR3 comprises 16 residues. Of all the DNA, just the CDR3 is kept, 48 bases in frame from base 1. The sample consisted of blood, taken from a patient whose treatment included radiotherapy and nephrectomy. The chain couples TRBV10-3 to TRBJ2-2; the D gene is not confidently resolved. This sequence originates from a woman in her forties or fifties with renal cell carcinoma. DNA sequence: TGTGCCAGCAGTCGAAAACCTAATTTGAACACCGGGGAGCTGTTTTTT. The resulting protein is CASSRKPNLNTGELFF.